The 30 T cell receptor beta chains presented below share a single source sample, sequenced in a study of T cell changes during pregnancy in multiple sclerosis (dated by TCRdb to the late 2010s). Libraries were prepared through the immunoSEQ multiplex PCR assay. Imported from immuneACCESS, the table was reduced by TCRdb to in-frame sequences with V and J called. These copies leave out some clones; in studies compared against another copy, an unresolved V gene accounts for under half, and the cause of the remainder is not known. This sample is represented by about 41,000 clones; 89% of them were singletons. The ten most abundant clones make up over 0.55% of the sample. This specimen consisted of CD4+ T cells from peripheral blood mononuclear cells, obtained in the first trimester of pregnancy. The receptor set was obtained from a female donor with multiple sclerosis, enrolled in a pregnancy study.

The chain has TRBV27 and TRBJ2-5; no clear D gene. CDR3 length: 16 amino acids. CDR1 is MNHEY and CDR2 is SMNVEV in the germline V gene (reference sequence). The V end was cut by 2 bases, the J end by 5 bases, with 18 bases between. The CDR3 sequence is CASSLGPPNHGETQYF. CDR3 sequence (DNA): TGTGCCAGCAGTTTAGGGCCACCAAATCATGGGGAGACCCAGTACTTC.

The CDR3 DNA reads as TGTGCCAGCAGCTTAGGGGCTGGCTCCTACAATGAGCAGTTCTTC. Translation: CASSLGAGSYNEQFF. The chain links TRBV7-9 to TRBJ2-1; D unresolved. The CDR3 length is 15 residues. Germline CDR1 is SEHNR and CDR2 is FQNEAQ (reference sequence). V was shortened by 1 base and J by 0 bases, with 7 bases between the two germline ends.

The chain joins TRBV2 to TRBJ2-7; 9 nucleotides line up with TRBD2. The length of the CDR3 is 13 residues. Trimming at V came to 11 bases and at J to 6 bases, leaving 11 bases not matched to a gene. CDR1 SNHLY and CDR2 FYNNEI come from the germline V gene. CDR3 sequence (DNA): TGTGCCCAAAGCGGGGGGTGGGACGCCGAGCAGTACTTC. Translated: CAQSGGWDAEQYF.

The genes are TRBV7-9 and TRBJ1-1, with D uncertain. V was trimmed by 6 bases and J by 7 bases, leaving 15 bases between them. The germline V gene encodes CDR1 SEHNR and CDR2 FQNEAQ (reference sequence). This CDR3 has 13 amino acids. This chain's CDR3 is CASSFSEGNEAFF. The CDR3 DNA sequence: TGTGCCAGCAGTTTCTCGGAGGGAAATGAAGCTTTCTTT.

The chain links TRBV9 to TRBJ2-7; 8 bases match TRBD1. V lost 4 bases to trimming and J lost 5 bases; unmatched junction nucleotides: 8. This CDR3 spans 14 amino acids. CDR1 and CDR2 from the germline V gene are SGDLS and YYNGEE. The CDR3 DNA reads TGTGCCAGCAGCCCCCGGACAGGGTTACACGAGCAGTACTTC. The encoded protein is CASSPRTGLHEQYF.

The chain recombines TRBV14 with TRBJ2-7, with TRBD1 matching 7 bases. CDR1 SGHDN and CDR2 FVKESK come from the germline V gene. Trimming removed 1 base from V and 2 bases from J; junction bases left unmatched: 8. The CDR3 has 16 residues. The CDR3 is CASSQGRGRRTYEQYF. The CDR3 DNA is TGTGCCAGCAGCCAAGGAAGGGGGCGCCGAACCTACGAGCAGTACTTC. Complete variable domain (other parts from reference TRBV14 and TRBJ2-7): EAGVTQFPSHSVIEKGQTVTLRCDPISGHDNLYWYRRVMGKEIKFLLHFVKESKQDESGMPNNRFLAERTGGTYSTLKVQPAELEDSGVYFCASSQGRGRRTYEQYFGPGTRLTVT.

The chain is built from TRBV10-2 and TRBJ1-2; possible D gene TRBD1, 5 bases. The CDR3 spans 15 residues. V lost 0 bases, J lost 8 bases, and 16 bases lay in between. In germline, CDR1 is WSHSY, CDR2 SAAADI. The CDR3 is CASSESSAGRPGYTF. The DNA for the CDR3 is TGCGCCAGCAGTGAGTCGTCGGCAGGGCGTCCGGGCTACACCTTC.

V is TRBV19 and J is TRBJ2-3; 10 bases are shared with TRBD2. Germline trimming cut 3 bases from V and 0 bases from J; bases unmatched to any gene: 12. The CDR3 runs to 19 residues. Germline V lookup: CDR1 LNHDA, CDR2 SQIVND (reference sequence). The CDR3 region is CASSMGWASGSGSTDTQYF. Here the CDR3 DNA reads TGTGCCAGTAGTATGGGTTGGGCTAGCGGGAGCGGGAGCACAGATACGCAGTATTTT.

The CDR3 loop is CASSYNRGYSGNTIYF. In DNA, the CDR3 is TGTGCCAGCAGTTATAACAGGGGGTACTCTGGAAACACCATATATTTT. The V gene is TRBV11-2, the J gene TRBJ1-3, with 8 positions matching TRBD1. The length of the CDR3 is 16 residues. CDR1 is SGHAT, CDR2 FQNNGV, per germline. J was trimmed by 0 bases and V by 6 bases; bases with no gene match: 7.

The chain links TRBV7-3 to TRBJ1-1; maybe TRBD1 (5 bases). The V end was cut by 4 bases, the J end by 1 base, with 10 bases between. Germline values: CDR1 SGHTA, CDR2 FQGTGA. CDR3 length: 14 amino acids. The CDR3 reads CASSSTTANTEAFF. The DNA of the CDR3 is TGTGCCAGCAGCTCCACGACAGCGAACACTGAAGCTTTCTTT.

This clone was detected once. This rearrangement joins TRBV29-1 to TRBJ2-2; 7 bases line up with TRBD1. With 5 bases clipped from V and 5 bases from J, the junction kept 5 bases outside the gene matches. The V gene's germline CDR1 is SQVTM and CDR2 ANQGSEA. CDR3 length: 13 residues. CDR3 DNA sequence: TGCAGCGTTCTAGGGGGCCGGACCGGGGAGCTGTTTTTT. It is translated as CSVLGGRTGELFF.

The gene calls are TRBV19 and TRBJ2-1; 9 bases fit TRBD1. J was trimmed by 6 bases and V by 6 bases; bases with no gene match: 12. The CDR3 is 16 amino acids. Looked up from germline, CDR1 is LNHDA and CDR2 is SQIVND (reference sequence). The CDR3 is CASRTTGTGYVNEQFF. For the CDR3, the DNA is TGTGCCAGTAGGACCACCGGGACAGGGTATGTCAATGAGCAGTTCTTC.

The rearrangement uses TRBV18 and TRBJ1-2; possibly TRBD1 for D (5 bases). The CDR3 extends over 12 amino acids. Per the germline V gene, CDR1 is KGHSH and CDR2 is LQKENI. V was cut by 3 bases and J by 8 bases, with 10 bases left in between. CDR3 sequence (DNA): TGTGCCAGCTCACCCACCGGGGGGGGCTACACCTTC. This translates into CASSPTGGGYTF. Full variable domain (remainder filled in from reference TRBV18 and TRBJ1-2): NAGVMQNPRHLVRRRGQEARLRCSPMKGHSHVYWYRQLPEEGLKFMVYLQKENIIDESGMPKERFSAEFPKEGPSILRIQQVVRGDSAAYFCASSPTGGGYTFGSGTRLTVV.

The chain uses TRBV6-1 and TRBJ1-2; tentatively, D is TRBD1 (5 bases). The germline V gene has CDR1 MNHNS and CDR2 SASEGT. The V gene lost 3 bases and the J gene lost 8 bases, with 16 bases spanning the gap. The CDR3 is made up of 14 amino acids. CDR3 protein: CASSDLTDKSGYTF. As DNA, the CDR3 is TGTGCCAGCAGTGATCTGACGGACAAGAGCGGCTACACCTTC.

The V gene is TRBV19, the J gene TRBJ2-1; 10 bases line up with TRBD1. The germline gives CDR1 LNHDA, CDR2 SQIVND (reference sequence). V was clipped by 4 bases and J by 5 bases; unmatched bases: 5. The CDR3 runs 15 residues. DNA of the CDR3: TGTGCCAGTAGTAGCCGGGACAGGGGACACAATGAGCAGTTCTTC. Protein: CASSSRDRGHNEQFF.

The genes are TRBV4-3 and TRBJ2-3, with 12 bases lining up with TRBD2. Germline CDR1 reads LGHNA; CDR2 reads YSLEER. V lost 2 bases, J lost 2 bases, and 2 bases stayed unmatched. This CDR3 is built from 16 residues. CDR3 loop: CASSQLAGGPTDTQYF. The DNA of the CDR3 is TGCGCCAGCAGCCAACTAGCGGGAGGGCCCACAGATACGCAGTATTTT.

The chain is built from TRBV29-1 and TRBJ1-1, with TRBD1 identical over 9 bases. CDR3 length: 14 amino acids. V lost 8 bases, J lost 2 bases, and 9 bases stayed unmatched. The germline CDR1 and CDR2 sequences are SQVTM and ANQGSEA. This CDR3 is CSITGGRVNTEAFF. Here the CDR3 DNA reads TGCAGCATCACAGGGGGCCGGGTTAACACTGAAGCTTTCTTT.

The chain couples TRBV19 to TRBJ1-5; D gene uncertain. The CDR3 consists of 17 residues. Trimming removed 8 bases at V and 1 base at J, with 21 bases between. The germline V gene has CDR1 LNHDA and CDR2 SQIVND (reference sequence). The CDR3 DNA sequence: TGTGCCAGTCACGGACTTGACGGACTTCGAAGCAATCAGCCCCAGCATTTT. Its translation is CASHGLDGLRSNQPQHF.

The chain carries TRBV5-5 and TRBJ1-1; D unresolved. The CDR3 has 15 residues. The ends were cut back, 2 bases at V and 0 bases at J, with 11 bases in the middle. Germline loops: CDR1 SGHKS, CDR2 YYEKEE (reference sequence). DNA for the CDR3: TGTGCCAGCAGCTTACGTACCGGGTTGAACACTGAAGCTTTCTTT. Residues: CASSLRTGLNTEAFF.

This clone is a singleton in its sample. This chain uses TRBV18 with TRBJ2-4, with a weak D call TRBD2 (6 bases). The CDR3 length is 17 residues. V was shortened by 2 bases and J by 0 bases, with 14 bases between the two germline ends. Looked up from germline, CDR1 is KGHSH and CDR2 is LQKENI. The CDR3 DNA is TGTGCCAGCTCACCATTTCCAGCGGGTCTAGCCAAAAACATTCAGTACTTC. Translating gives CASSPFPAGLAKNIQYF.

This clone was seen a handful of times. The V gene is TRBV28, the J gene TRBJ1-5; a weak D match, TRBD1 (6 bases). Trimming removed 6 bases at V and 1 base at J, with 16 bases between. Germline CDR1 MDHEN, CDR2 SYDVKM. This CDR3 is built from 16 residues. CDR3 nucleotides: TGTGCCAGCAGCCATTACAGGGAAAGGAGCAATCAGCCCCAGCATTTT. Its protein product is CASSHYRERSNQPQHF.

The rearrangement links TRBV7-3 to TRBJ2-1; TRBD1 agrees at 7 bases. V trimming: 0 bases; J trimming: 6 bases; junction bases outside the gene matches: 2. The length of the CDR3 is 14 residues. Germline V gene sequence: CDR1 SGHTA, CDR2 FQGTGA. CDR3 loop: CASSLTRTGNEQFF. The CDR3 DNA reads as TGTGCCAGCAGCTTAACTAGGACAGGCAATGAGCAGTTCTTC.

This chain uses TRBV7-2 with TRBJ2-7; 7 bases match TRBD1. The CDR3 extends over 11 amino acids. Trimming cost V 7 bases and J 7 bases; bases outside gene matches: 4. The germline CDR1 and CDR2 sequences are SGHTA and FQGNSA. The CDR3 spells CASKGAREQYF. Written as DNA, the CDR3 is TGTGCCAGCAAGGGGGCGAGGGAGCAGTACTTC. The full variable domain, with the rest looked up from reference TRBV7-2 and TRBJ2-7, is GAGVSQSPSNKVTEKGKDVELRCDPISGHTALYWYRQSLGQGLEFLIYFQGNSAPDKSGLPSDRFSAERTGGSVSTLTIQRTQQEDSAVYLCASKGAREQYFGPGTRLTVT.

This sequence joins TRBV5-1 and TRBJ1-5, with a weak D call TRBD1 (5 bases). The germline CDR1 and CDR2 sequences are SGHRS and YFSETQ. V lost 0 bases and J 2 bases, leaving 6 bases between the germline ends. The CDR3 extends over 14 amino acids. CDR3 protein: CASSLEGGNQPQHF. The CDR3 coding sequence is TGCGCCAGCAGCTTGGAAGGGGGCAATCAGCCCCAGCATTTT.

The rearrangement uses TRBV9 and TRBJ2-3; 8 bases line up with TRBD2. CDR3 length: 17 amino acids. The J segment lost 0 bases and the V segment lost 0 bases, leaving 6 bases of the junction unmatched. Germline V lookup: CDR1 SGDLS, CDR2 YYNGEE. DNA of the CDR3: TGTGCCAGCAGCGTAGCTGGAGCGGGAGCTAGCACAGATACGCAGTATTTT. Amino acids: CASSVAGAGASTDTQYF.

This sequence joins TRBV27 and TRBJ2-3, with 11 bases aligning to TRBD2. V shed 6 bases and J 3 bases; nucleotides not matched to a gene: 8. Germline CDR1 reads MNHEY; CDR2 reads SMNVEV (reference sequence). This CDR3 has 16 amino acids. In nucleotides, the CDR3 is TGTGCCAGCAGGCTGTCCGGGACTAGCGGAACAGATACGCAGTATTTT. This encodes CASRLSGTSGTDTQYF.

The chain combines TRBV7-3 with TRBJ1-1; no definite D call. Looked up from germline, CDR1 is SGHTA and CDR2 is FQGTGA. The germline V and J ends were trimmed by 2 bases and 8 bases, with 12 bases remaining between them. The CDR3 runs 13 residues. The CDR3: CASSLSGQTEAFF. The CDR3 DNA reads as TGTGCCAGCAGCTTATCTGGGCAGACGGAAGCTTTCTTT.

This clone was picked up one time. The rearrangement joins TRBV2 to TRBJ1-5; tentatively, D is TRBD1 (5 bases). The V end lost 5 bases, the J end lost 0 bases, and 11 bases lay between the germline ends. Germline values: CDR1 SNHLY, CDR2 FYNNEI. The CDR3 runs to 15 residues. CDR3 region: CASSQHRNSNQPQHF. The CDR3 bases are TGTGCCAGCAGTCAACACAGGAATAGCAATCAGCCCCAGCATTTT.

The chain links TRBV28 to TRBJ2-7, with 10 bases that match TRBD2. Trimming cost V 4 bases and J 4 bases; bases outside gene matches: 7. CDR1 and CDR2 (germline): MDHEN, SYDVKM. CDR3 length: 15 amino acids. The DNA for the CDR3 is TGTGCCAGCAGTTCTTTAGCGGGAGGCTTTTACGAGCAGTACTTC. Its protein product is CASSSLAGGFYEQYF. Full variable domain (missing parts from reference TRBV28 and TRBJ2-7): DVKVTQSSRYLVKRTGEKVFLECVQDMDHENMFWYRQDPGLGLRLIYFSYDVKMKEKGDIPEGYSVSREKKERFSLILESASTNQTSMYLCASSSLAGGFYEQYFGPGTRLTVT.

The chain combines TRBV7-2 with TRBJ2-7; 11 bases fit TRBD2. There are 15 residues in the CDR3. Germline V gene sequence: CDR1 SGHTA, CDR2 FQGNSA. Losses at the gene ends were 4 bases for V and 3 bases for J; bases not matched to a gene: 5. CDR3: CASSSGLAESYEQYF. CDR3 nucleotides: TGTGCCAGCAGCTCGGGACTAGCGGAGAGCTACGAGCAGTACTTC.